A single sample is the source of the 22 T cell receptor beta chains below, sequenced in a study of OX40 agonist ivuxolimab in advanced cancers. Using immunoSEQ multiplex PCR, the repertoire was profiled, and TCRdb retains in-frame clones only, with some absent. Among tens of thousands of clones listed, around four fifths were seen once. The sequencing here drew on CD4+ or CD8+ T cells sorted from blood, taken in a trial of the OX40 agonist ivuxolimab. The origin of the receptors is an adult with an advanced solid tumor such as melanoma, head and neck, liver or kidney cancer.

V usage is TRBV27 and J usage is TRBJ2-4; tentatively, D is TRBD2 (5 bases). Trimming stripped 3 bases from V and 8 bases from J, with 11 bases between. The CDR3 length is 13 residues. CDR1 and CDR2 from the germline V gene are MNHEY and SMNVEV (reference sequence). The CDR3 region has the DNA TGTGCCAGCAGTTTTTCCGGGATCGACATTCAGTACTTC. Its protein is CASSFSGIDIQYF.

V is TRBV5-6 and J is TRBJ1-1; D might be TRBD1 (5 bases). The CDR3 extends over 14 amino acids. Between the trimmed V and J ends, which lost 6 bases and 1 base, there was a span of 13 bases. In germline, CDR1 is SGHDT, CDR2 YYEEEE. The CDR3 DNA sequence: TGTGCCAGCAACCTACAGAGGGGGAACACTGAAGCTTTCTTT. Its translation is CASNLQRGNTEAFF.

V and J are TRBV28 and TRBJ2-1; weak D call: TRBD2 (5 bases). Trimming removed 2 bases at V and 8 bases at J, with 10 bases between. The CDR3 contains 13 residues. Looked up from germline, CDR1 is MDHEN and CDR2 is SYDVKM. CDR3 nucleotides: TGTGCCAGCAGTTTACGCCCTAGCTATGAGCAGTTCTTC. Its translation is CASSLRPSYEQFF.

This chain connects TRBV5-1 to TRBJ2-1; 14 bases map to TRBD2. The V gene's germline CDR1 is SGHRS and CDR2 YFSETQ. The CDR3 extends over 16 amino acids. Germline trimming cut 4 bases from V and 5 bases from J; bases unmatched to any gene: 5. The CDR3 sequence: CASSQGLAGGHNEQFF. The CDR3 DNA is TGCGCCAGCAGCCAAGGACTAGCGGGAGGACACAATGAGCAGTTCTTC.

The chain uses TRBV13 and TRBJ1-3; a possible D gene is TRBD1 (6 bases). CDR1 is PRHDT and CDR2 is FYEKMQ in the germline V gene (reference sequence). There are 13 residues in the CDR3. Trimming removed 4 bases from V and 2 bases from J, with 6 bases in between. CDR3 DNA sequence: TGTGCCAGCAGCTCAGGGGCTGGAAACACCATATATTTT. Amino acids: CASSSGAGNTIYF.

J is TRBJ2-1 and V is TRBV7-3; maybe TRBD2 (6 bases). The CDR3 length is 13 residues. The germline V gene has CDR1 SGHTA and CDR2 FQGTGA. V dropped 1 base and J dropped 5 bases, with 6 bases sitting between them. The CDR3 reads CASSLSGNNEQFF. As DNA, the CDR3 is TGTGCCAGCAGCTTAAGCGGGAACAATGAGCAGTTCTTC. The whole variable domain, filled in from reference TRBV7-3 and TRBJ2-1, reads GAGVSQTPSNKVTEKGKYVELRCDPISGHTALYWYRQSLGQGPEFLIYFQGTGAADDSGLPNDRFFAVRPEGSVSTLKIQRTERGDSAVYLCASSLSGNNEQFFGPGTRLTVL.

In its sample, this clone is medium-sized. This sequence joins TRBV19 and TRBJ2-3; 8 bases fit TRBD2. Losses at the gene ends were 3 bases for V and 4 bases for J; bases not matched to a gene: 15. This CDR3 spans 18 amino acids. CDR1 and CDR2 (germline): LNHDA, SQIVND (reference sequence). The CDR3 region is CASSILGGRSIDADTQYF. Here the CDR3 DNA reads TGTGCCAGTAGTATTCTTGGCGGGAGGTCAATAGATGCAGATACGCAGTATTTT. The whole variable domain, filled in from reference TRBV19 and TRBJ2-3, reads DGGITQSPKYLFRKEGQNVTLSCEQNLNHDAMYWYRQDPGQGLRLIYYSQIVNDFQKGDIAEGYSVSREKKESFPLTVTSAQKNPTAFYLCASSILGGRSIDADTQYFGPGTRLTVL.

The J gene is TRBJ2-7, the V gene TRBV6-1; the D is unclear. CDR1 is MNHNS and CDR2 is SASEGT in the germline V gene. V was cut by 2 bases and J by 4 bases, with 9 bases left in between. CDR3 length equals 13 residues. CDR3 in DNA: TGTGCCAGCAGTGAACCTCCGCTTTACGAGCAGTACTTC. Its translation: CASSEPPLYEQYF.

The gene calls are TRBV29-1 and TRBJ1-1, with D tentatively TRBD1 (6 bases). Germline-derived CDR1 and CDR2 are SQVTM and ANQGSEA. The V end was cut by 6 bases, the J end by 2 bases, with 22 bases between. CDR3 length equals 16 residues. Written as DNA, the CDR3 is TGCAGCGTGGGATCAGGGGAGGCATTTTTTAACACTGAAGCTTTCTTT. Translation: CSVGSGEAFFNTEAFF.

This clone came up once. This chain joins TRBV7-1 and TRBJ2-3; no clear D. TRBV7-1 is designated an ORF whose function remains uncertain. The CDR3 is 12 amino acids. Trimming removed 5 bases at V and 1 base at J, with 4 bases between. The CDR3, as DNA: TGTGCCAGCAGCCCCCGCACAGATACGCAGTATTTT. Translation gives CASSPRTDTQYF.

This chain uses TRBV6-1 with TRBJ2-1; D is ambiguous. The CDR3 consists of 13 residues. With 1 base removed from V and 8 bases from J, the gap between germline ends came to 9 bases. The germline V gene has CDR1 MNHNS and CDR2 SASEGT. The CDR3 sequence is CASSEVETDEQFF. DNA of the CDR3: TGTGCCAGCAGTGAAGTAGAAACCGATGAGCAGTTCTTC.

This clone came up once. V usage is TRBV13 and J usage is TRBJ2-5; perhaps TRBD2 as D (6 bases). The CDR3 is 17 residues long. V lost 5 bases to trimming and J lost 5 bases, with 24 bases between them. In germline, CDR1 is PRHDT, CDR2 FYEKMQ (reference sequence). CDR3: CASSPPREYGHEETQYF. CDR3 in DNA: TGTGCCAGCAGCCCCCCCCGGGAGTACGGCCACGAGGAGACCCAGTACTTC.

V usage is TRBV7-9 and J usage is TRBJ2-1; no clear D. Per the germline V gene, CDR1 is SEHNR and CDR2 is FQNEAQ (reference sequence). V gave up 3 bases and J gave up 10 bases, with 19 bases separating them. This CDR3 is built from 15 residues. This CDR3 reads CASSFTDGRTMEQFF. The CDR3 DNA reads TGTGCCAGCAGCTTTACCGACGGCCGAACGATGGAGCAGTTCTTC.

The chain couples TRBV28 to TRBJ1-5; unclear D gene. This CDR3 contains 14 residues. Trimming pared 5 bases from V and 0 bases from J, leaving 8 bases between. CDR1 is MDHEN, CDR2 SYDVKM, per germline. DNA for the CDR3: TGTGCCAGCAGTCTCCCTTATAGCAATCAGCCCCAGCATTTT. It translates to CASSLPYSNQPQHF.

By sample fraction, this clone is medium-sized. The chain links TRBV6-6 to TRBJ1-1; possibly TRBD1 for D (5 bases). Trimming removed 2 bases from V and 8 bases from J, with 12 bases in between. CDR3 length: 13 amino acids. Per the germline V gene, CDR1 is MNHNY and CDR2 is SVGAGI (reference sequence). The CDR3 coding sequence is TGTGCCAGCAGTTACGGGGGTCAGGCGGAAGCTTTCTTT. It translates to CASSYGGQAEAFF.

The chain carries TRBV27 and TRBJ1-5, with a possible D match to TRBD1 (5 bases). Germline V lookup: CDR1 MNHEY, CDR2 SMNVEV (reference sequence). This CDR3 is 16 amino acids long. Trimming cost V 3 bases and J 0 bases, with 12 bases left between them. The CDR3 DNA sequence: TGTGCCAGCAGTTTGGGCGGCAGGGATAGCAATCAGCCCCAGCATTTT. Protein sequence: CASSLGGRDSNQPQHF.

The chain combines TRBV27 with TRBJ2-7; weak D call: TRBD1 (5 bases). The germline V and J ends were trimmed by 4 bases and 0 bases, with 25 bases remaining between them. Looked up from germline, CDR1 is MNHEY and CDR2 is SMNVEV (reference sequence). The CDR3 contains 19 residues. The CDR3 spells CASSWGPPSQGVSSYEQYF. The CDR3 DNA is TGTGCCAGCAGTTGGGGCCCCCCCTCTCAGGGTGTATCCTCCTACGAGCAGTACTTC.

The chain couples TRBV7-3 to TRBJ2-1; 11 nucleotides line up with TRBD2. Losses at the gene ends were 8 bases for V and 2 bases for J; bases not matched to a gene: 8. The CDR3 is made up of 16 amino acids. Per the germline V gene, CDR1 is SGHTA and CDR2 is FQGTGA. CDR3 bases: TGTGCCAGCTCCCCCTTGGGACTAGCGGCCTACAATGAGCAGTTCTTC. Translating it yields CASSPLGLAAYNEQFF. The full variable domain, its missing parts supplied by reference TRBV7-3 and TRBJ2-1, is GAGVSQTPSNKVTEKGKYVELRCDPISGHTALYWYRQSLGQGPEFLIYFQGTGAADDSGLPNDRFFAVRPEGSVSTLKIQRTERGDSAVYLCASSPLGLAAYNEQFFGPGTRLTVL.

The chain recombines TRBV5-4 with TRBJ2-1; D gene unclear. The CDR3 totals 12 residues. The V gene lost 0 bases and the J gene lost 5 bases, with 3 bases spanning the gap. Germline V gene lookup returns CDR1 SGHNT and CDR2 YYREEE (reference sequence). Here the CDR3 DNA reads TGTGCCAGCAGCTTGGATGACAATGAGCAGTTCTTC. Its protein is CASSLDDNEQFF. The whole variable domain, remainder taken from reference TRBV5-4 and TRBJ2-1, is ETGVTQSPTHLIKTRGQQVTLRCSSQSGHNTVSWYQQALGQGPQFIFQYYREEENGRGNFPPRFSGLQFPNYSSELNVNALELDDSALYLCASSLDDNEQFFGPGTRLTVL.

The chain links TRBV30 to TRBJ2-1, with 9 bases identical to TRBD2. The CDR3 loop spans 13 amino acids. V lost 1 base to trimming and J lost 9 bases; unmatched junction nucleotides: 4. Looked up from germline, CDR1 is GTSNPN and CDR2 is SVGIG (reference sequence). This CDR3 reads CAWSGGRAGEQFF. CDR3 coding DNA: TGTGCCTGGAGTGGCGGGAGGGCCGGTGAGCAGTTCTTC.

The chain recombines TRBV13 with TRBJ2-7, with 14 bases matching TRBD2. The CDR3 sequence is 16 residues long. In germline, CDR1 is PRHDT, CDR2 FYEKMQ (reference sequence). V shed 4 bases, J shed 4 bases, and the junction held 6 bases outside the gene matches. The CDR3 reads CASSSGTSGSFYEQYF. DNA for the CDR3: TGTGCCAGCAGCTCGGGGACTAGCGGGAGTTTTTACGAGCAGTACTTC.

CDR3 nucleotide sequence: TGCGCCAGCAGCCATCCCGGGGGGTACGAGCAGTACTTC. Encoded protein: CASSHPGGYEQYF. The chain couples TRBV4-1 to TRBJ2-7, with 7 bases aligning to TRBD2. Per germline, CDR1 MGHRA and CDR2 YSYEKL. This CDR3 is built from 13 residues. Trimming took 3 bases from V and 4 from J; bases not matched to a gene: 3.